The 30 T cell receptor beta chains given below trace back to one sample, sequenced in a study of cytomegalovirus exposure and HLA in healthy donors. The PCR was carried out with 60 Vbeta primers and 13 Jbeta primers. Data came from immunoSEQ multiplex PCR; TCRdb stores just in-frame clones and leaves some out. The repertoire holds a few hundred thousand clones, 70% to 80% seen once, with about 0.23% in the top ten. Sequencing input: PBMCs. The receptors shown here come from a girl aged 2 to 9 in good health and CMV-seronegative.

In this sample, this clone turned up a few times. This chain uses TRBV6-1 with TRBJ1-1, with D tentatively TRBD1 (5 bases). V was pared by 8 bases and J by 0 bases, with 13 bases between. CDR1 is MNHNS, CDR2 SASEGT, per germline. The CDR3 spans 14 residues. The CDR3 reads CASRGGEMNTEAFF. The CDR3 region has the DNA TGTGCCAGCCGCGGGGGAGAAATGAACACTGAAGCTTTCTTT.

The gene calls are TRBV7-9 and TRBJ2-2; 12 nucleotides line up with TRBD1. The ends lost 7 bases at V and 5 bases at J; junction bases unmatched: 11. This CDR3 contains 17 residues. CDR1 and CDR2 (germline): SEHNR, FQNEAQ (reference sequence). Here the CDR3 DNA reads TGTGCCAGCACCATCAGGGGACAGGGGGCTTCTACCGGGGAGCTGTTTTTT. Translating it yields CASTIRGQGASTGELFF.

This chain uses TRBV6-1 with TRBJ1-2; 8 bases map to TRBD1. The germline gives CDR1 MNHNS, CDR2 SASEGT. The junction had 8 bases not matched to a gene; V was cut back by 4 bases and J by 4 bases. The CDR3 covers 15 residues. This CDR3 reads CASSVNRGRGYGYTF. The CDR3 coding sequence is TGTGCCAGCAGTGTGAACAGGGGGAGAGGCTATGGCTACACCTTC.

As to this clone: Other DNA sequences in this sample translate to the same CDR3. The V gene is TRBV9, the J gene TRBJ1-2; D is undetermined. Germline-derived CDR1 and CDR2 are SGDLS and YYNGEE. The CDR3 loop spans 15 amino acids. V lost 0 bases and J 4 bases, leaving 13 bases between the germline ends. The CDR3 is CASSVGTDPSYGYTF. The CDR3 bases are TGTGCCAGCAGCGTAGGAACAGATCCATCCTATGGCTACACCTTC.

The J gene is TRBJ1-5, the V gene TRBV11-3; 7 positions agree with TRBD1. V was pared by 0 bases and J by 4 bases, with 9 bases of the junction left unmatched. The CDR3 is 17 amino acids. The germline V gene encodes CDR1 SGHNT and CDR2 YENEEA. This CDR3 reads CASSLDLQGGRNQPQHF. Here the CDR3 DNA reads TGTGCCAGCAGCTTAGATCTTCAGGGGGGTCGAAATCAGCCCCAGCATTTT.

This clone showed up just a few times. The CDR3: CASSFSGQGSEQYF. The DNA of the CDR3 is TGTGCCAGCAGCTTTTCGGGACAGGGGAGCGAGCAGTACTTC. The rearrangement links TRBV7-9 to TRBJ2-7; 10 nucleotides agree with TRBD1. The CDR3 covers 14 residues. The germline CDR1 and CDR2 sequences are SEHNR and FQNEAQ (reference sequence). After removal of 3 bases from V and 6 bases from J, the junction contained 5 bases not matched to a gene.

The chain uses TRBV2 and TRBJ2-7, with D perhaps matching TRBD2 (6 bases). Germline loops: CDR1 SNHLY, CDR2 FYNNEI. The ends were cut back, 2 bases at V and 4 bases at J, with 6 bases in the middle. The CDR3 runs to 12 residues. The chain's CDR3 is CASSERGYEQYF. In DNA, the CDR3 is TGTGCCAGCAGTGAACGGGGGTACGAGCAGTACTTC.

The chain employs TRBV5-6 and TRBJ1-2; D remains ambiguous. The germline V gene encodes CDR1 SGHDT and CDR2 YYEEEE. V was trimmed by 6 bases and J by 9 bases, leaving 15 bases between them. This CDR3 is 12 amino acids long. CDR3 amino acids: CASTRIQSRYTF. The CDR3 DNA sequence: TGTGCCAGCACCCGAATACAGTCCCGCTACACCTTC.

This clone was seen just once. The rearrangement links TRBV28 to TRBJ1-1, with D tentatively TRBD1 (6 bases). The CDR3 consists of 14 residues. Germline V gene data show CDR1 as MDHEN and CDR2 as SYDVKM. V lost 2 bases, J lost 3 bases, and 10 bases lay in between. Here the CDR3 reads CASSLRGADTEAFF. CDR3 bases: TGTGCCAGCAGTTTACGGGGGGCAGACACTGAAGCTTTCTTT.

The gene calls are TRBV7-9 and TRBJ1-4; D not certain. The CDR3 runs 15 residues. The V end lost 1 base, the J end lost 3 bases, and 9 bases lay between the germline ends. Per the germline V gene, CDR1 is SEHNR and CDR2 is FQNEAQ (reference sequence). This CDR3 is CASSLGRGANEKLFF. The CDR3 DNA follows: TGTGCCAGCAGCTTAGGTCGGGGTGCTAATGAAAAACTGTTTTTT. The full variable domain, in which reference TRBV7-9 and TRBJ1-4 provide the parts outside the CDR3, is DTGVSQNPRHKITKRGQNVTFRCDPISEHNRLYWYRQTLGQGPEFLTYFQNEAQLEKSRLLSDRFSAERPKGSFSTLEIQRTEQGDSAMYLCASSLGRGANEKLFFGSGTQLSVL.

V gene TRBV18 combines with J gene TRBJ2-3, with D perhaps matching TRBD2 (6 bases). Germline CDR1 and CDR2: KGHSH and LQKENI. This CDR3 region has 15 residues. Trimming took off 3 bases at V and 5 bases at J, with 15 bases between the two ends. The CDR3 spells CASSPPGLLGDTQYF. The CDR3 DNA reads as TGTGCCAGCTCACCCCCGGGACTCTTGGGAGATACGCAGTATTTT. Complete variable domain (other parts from reference TRBV18 and TRBJ2-3): NAGVMQNPRHLVRRRGQEARLRCSPMKGHSHVYWYRQLPEEGLKFMVYLQKENIIDESGMPKERFSAEFPKEGPSILRIQQVVRGDSAAYFCASSPPGLLGDTQYFGPGTRLTVL.

This clone occurred a few times. The chain recombines TRBV5-6 with TRBJ1-2, with D hard to call. Germline assignment: CDR1 SGHDT and CDR2 YYEEEE. The CDR3 has 13 amino acids. Trimming stripped 4 bases from V and 0 bases from J, with 7 bases between. This CDR3 reads CASSTPSNYGYTF. The CDR3 DNA reads as TGTGCCAGCAGCACACCTTCTAACTATGGCTACACCTTC.

The chain recombines TRBV9 with TRBJ2-1; D might be TRBD2 (6 bases). The CDR3 runs to 16 residues. The germline V gene encodes CDR1 SGDLS and CDR2 YYNGEE. V lost 4 bases to trimming and J lost 7 bases, with 21 bases between them. The CDR3 DNA reads as TGTGCCAGCAGCTTCCGACCGCGGGGCCGGGGAAATGAGCAGTTCTTC. Its translation: CASSFRPRGRGNEQFF.

The chain links TRBV7-9 to TRBJ1-2; 9 positions match TRBD1. This CDR3 has 13 residues. Germline-derived CDR1 and CDR2 are SEHNR and FQNEAQ (reference sequence). Trimming removed 3 bases from V and 7 bases from J; junction bases left unmatched: 3. The CDR3 bases are TGTGCCAGCAGCTTCGGGGACAGGGCTGGCTACACCTTC. Translated: CASSFGDRAGYTF.

V gene TRBV5-1 combines with J gene TRBJ1-1; TRBD1 agrees at 7 bases. The CDR3 has 16 residues. Germline CDR1 is SGHRS and CDR2 is YFSETQ. V was pared by 4 bases and J by 0 bases, with 9 bases of the junction left unmatched. The CDR3 DNA reads TGCGCCAGCAGCACCACGGTAGGGGGCCTGAACACTGAAGCTTTCTTT. Amino acids: CASSTTVGGLNTEAFF. Variable domain in full (rest from reference TRBV5-1 and TRBJ1-1): KAGVTQTPRYLIKTRGQQVTLSCSPISGHRSVSWYQQTPGQGLQFLFEYFSETQRNKGNFPGRFSGRQFSNSRSEMNVSTLELGDSALYLCASSTTVGGLNTEAFFGQGTRLTVV.

This chain joins TRBV9 and TRBJ2-6; 7 positions agree with TRBD1. Looked up from germline, CDR1 is SGDLS and CDR2 is YYNGEE. After removal of 1 base from V and 0 bases from J, the junction contained 16 bases not matched to a gene. CDR3 length: 21 amino acids. The CDR3 protein is CASSVTDRVGVAPSGANVLTF. CDR3 coding DNA: TGTGCCAGCAGCGTAACTGACAGGGTTGGCGTCGCTCCCTCTGGGGCCAACGTCCTGACTTTC.

This clone was detected a few times. The J gene is TRBJ2-3, the V gene TRBV6-5, with TRBD2 matching 8 bases. CDR3 length: 13 residues. V shed 6 bases and J 5 bases; nucleotides not matched to a gene: 4. Germline CDR1 and CDR2: MNHEY and SVGAGI. The CDR3 protein is CASSPGGRDTQYF. In DNA form, the CDR3 reads TGTGCCAGCAGCCCGGGGGGGCGAGATACGCAGTATTTT.

About this clone itself: This specimen includes other DNA sequences encoding the same CDR3. The gene calls are TRBV4-1 and TRBJ2-1; TRBD2 might be the D (8 bases). This CDR3 spans 13 amino acids. Trimming pared 11 bases from V and 7 bases from J, leaving 18 bases between. CDR1 is MGHRA, CDR2 YSYEKL, per germline. Here the CDR3 reads CASYGRGPNEQFF. The CDR3 nucleotides are TGCGCCTCCTACGGGAGGGGGCCTAATGAGCAGTTCTTC.

This chain links TRBV12-5 with TRBJ2-7; D perhaps matches TRBD1 (5 bases). Between the trimmed V and J ends, which lost 0 bases and 5 bases, there was a span of 14 bases. The germline V gene encodes CDR1 LGHNT and CDR2 FRNRAP. This CDR3 is built from 15 residues. CDR3 protein: CASGLVPRQGHEQYF. In nucleotides, the CDR3 is TGTGCTAGTGGTTTGGTACCCCGGCAGGGTCACGAGCAGTACTTC.

Concerning this clone itself: The same CDR3 also results from other DNA sequences found in this sample. CDR3 DNA sequence: TGTGCCAGCAGCGTAGTCGGGGGAGGCTACAATGAGCAGTTCTTC. Encoded protein: CASSVVGGGYNEQFF. The chain uses TRBV9 and TRBJ2-1, with D possibly TRBD2 on 6 matching bases. Per the germline V gene, CDR1 is SGDLS and CDR2 is YYNGEE. This CDR3 is built from 15 residues. Trimming removed 0 bases at V and 3 bases at J, with 10 bases between.

Note on this clone: At one end, the junction sequence differs from germline, possibly due to a read error. The CDR3 protein is CASSGPGLKRVVF. The CDR3, as DNA: TGTGCCAGCAGCGGACCGGGACTTAAACGGGTGGTCTTC. J is TRBJ2-1 and V is TRBV9; a possible D gene is TRBD2 (6 bases). The CDR3 contains 13 residues. The germline V gene encodes CDR1 SGDLS and CDR2 YYNGEE.

V usage is TRBV6-5 and J usage is TRBJ1-2; 11 bases line up with TRBD1. In germline, CDR1 is MNHEY, CDR2 SVGAGI. CDR3 length equals 15 residues. V lost 5 bases to trimming and J lost 4 bases; unmatched junction nucleotides: 6. The DNA for the CDR3 is TGTGCCAGCAGTAAACCGGGACAGGGGGTCTATGGCTACACCTTC. Protein: CASSKPGQGVYGYTF.

The chain links TRBV6-1 to TRBJ2-7; TRBD1 aligns across 7 bases. Looked up from germline, CDR1 is MNHNS and CDR2 is SASEGT. J gave up 3 bases and V 2 bases, and 7 bases lay outside the gene matches. The CDR3 is 15 residues long. The CDR3 protein is CASSEKMAGGYEQYF. CDR3 nucleotide sequence: TGTGCCAGCAGTGAAAAGATGGCAGGGGGCTACGAGCAGTACTTC.

In this sample, this clone turned up a few times. The chain recombines TRBV6-5 with TRBJ2-7; TRBD2 matches 12 bases. The CDR3 is 16 residues long. V lost 4 bases and J lost 3; bases outside the gene matches: 7. Germline V gene sequence: CDR1 MNHEY, CDR2 SVGAGI. The CDR3 here is CASSSSGRAWGYEQYF. The CDR3 DNA reads TGTGCCAGCAGTTCTAGCGGGAGGGCCTGGGGCTACGAGCAGTACTTC.

V gene TRBV20-1 combines with J gene TRBJ1-1, with 7 bases matching TRBD1. This CDR3 has 11 residues. Germline assignment: CDR1 DFQATT and CDR2 SNEGSKA (reference sequence). The V gene end was trimmed by 3 bases and the J gene end by 10 bases; junction bases not matched to a gene: 5. CDR3 region: CSASGQGVAFF. The CDR3 coding sequence is TGCAGTGCTAGTGGTCAGGGGGTAGCTTTCTTT.

This rearrangement joins TRBV7-6 to TRBJ2-2; 10 bases line up with TRBD1. CDR1 is SGHVS and CDR2 is FNYEAQ in the germline V gene. Trimming cost V 1 base and J 5 bases; bases outside gene matches: 1. The CDR3 consists of 15 residues. CDR3 coding DNA: TGTGCCAGCAGCTTAGGGGGACAGGGGACCGGGGAGCTGTTTTTT. Translated, it gives CASSLGGQGTGELFF.

This clone was counted between two and nine times. The chain links TRBV10-1 to TRBJ2-2, with D perhaps matching TRBD1 (5 bases). The CDR3 extends over 14 amino acids. V dropped 4 bases and J dropped 6 bases, with 12 bases sitting between them. Germline assignment: CDR1 WNHNN and CDR2 SYGVQD (reference sequence). CDR3 nucleotide sequence: TGCGCCAGCAGTGTAAATCAGGGATCCGGGGAGCTGTTTTTT. Residues: CASSVNQGSGELFF.

This clone has a single count. The rearrangement joins TRBV7-5 to TRBJ2-1; whether TRBD2, the table's D call, matches the DNA was not checked. TRBV7-5 constitutes a pseudogene. This CDR3 contains 16 residues. CDR3 DNA: TGTGTCAGAAGGGTATCCGGGACTAGCGGAACGGTTGGGCAGTTCTTC. Translated, it gives CVRRVSGTSGTVGQFF.

This chain connects TRBV7-9 to TRBJ1-1, with D tentatively TRBD1 (5 bases). The CDR3 runs to 15 residues. Germline V lookup: CDR1 SEHNR, CDR2 FQNEAQ (reference sequence). The V end was cut by 1 base, the J end by 3 bases, with 12 bases between. The CDR3 DNA reads TGTGCCAGCAGCTTAGGCCGGGCCAGGGACACTGAAGCTTTCTTT. It yields the protein CASSLGRARDTEAFF.

The V gene is TRBV5-4, the J gene TRBJ2-7; 12 bases agree with TRBD2. The V segment lost 0 bases and the J segment 6 bases; nucleotides outside the gene matches: 4. From germline, CDR1 is SGHNT and CDR2 YYREEE (reference sequence). The CDR3 consists of 15 residues. The CDR3 nucleotides read TGTGCCAGCAGCTTGGAGACTAGCGGGAGACTCGAGCAGTACTTC. Translating gives CASSLETSGRLEQYF. The full variable domain, completed using reference TRBV5-4 and TRBJ2-7, is ETGVTQSPTHLIKTRGQQVTLRCSSQSGHNTVSWYQQALGQGPQFIFQYYREEENGRGNFPPRFSGLQFPNYSSELNVNALELDDSALYLCASSLETSGRLEQYFGPGTRLTVT.